This TCR beta chain was identified in a study of identical twins. This clonotype was seen a handful of times. One entry per CDR3 protein results from TCRdb running MiXCR on the 5' RACE reads. The data contain 500,000 to 550,000 distinct CDR3 sequences, 20% to 25% of them singletons. Trimming left V 5 bases short and J 1 base short, with 14 bases between. This CDR3 contains 15 residues. These records were also assigned to another study, of yellow fever vaccine responses in identical twins.

The chain employs TRBV12-3 or TRBV12-4 and TRBJ1-1; maybe TRBD1 (6 bases). The sequencing sample was made of CD4+ T cells sorted from blood. This sequence originates from a young woman in good health. The CDR3 DNA reads as TGTGCCAGCAGTCCCAAGGAAGGGGGGAACACTGAAGCTTTCTTT. Amino acid sequence: CASSPKEGGNTEAFF.